The present entry profiles one TCR beta chain with its context. Its antigen is unidentified. This sample was taken from a study of cytomegalovirus exposure and HLA in healthy donors. Study findings and constraints: Segments of the TCR beta V type were, in most cases, productive about 90% or about 30% of the time in an earlier analysis. Researchers catalogued roughly 170 TCR beta chains as cytomegalovirus-associated. Later work found that TCR association rates differed between HLA loci; DRB1 had the most and HLA-C the fewest. Across donors, most TCRs were seen rarely, yet some public ones were widespread.

V shed 7 bases, J shed 4 bases, and the junction held 3 bases outside the gene matches. CDR1 and CDR2 from the germline V gene are SGDLS and YYNGEE. The CDR3 consists of 13 residues. Primers for the PCR totalled 60 Vbeta and 13 Jbeta. The table came from immunoSEQ multiplex PCR; TCRdb's copy has only in-frame clones and leaves some out. The data show about 150,000 clones, about 74% seen once. The chain links TRBV9 to TRBJ2-2, with 8 bases identical to TRBD2. The origin of this receptor is a middle-aged woman in good health and CMV-seronegative. Sequenced input: PBMCs. The CDR3 DNA follows: TGTGCCAGCCACGGGGGGGTCACCGGGGAGCTGTTTTTT. Encoded protein: CASHGGVTGELFF.